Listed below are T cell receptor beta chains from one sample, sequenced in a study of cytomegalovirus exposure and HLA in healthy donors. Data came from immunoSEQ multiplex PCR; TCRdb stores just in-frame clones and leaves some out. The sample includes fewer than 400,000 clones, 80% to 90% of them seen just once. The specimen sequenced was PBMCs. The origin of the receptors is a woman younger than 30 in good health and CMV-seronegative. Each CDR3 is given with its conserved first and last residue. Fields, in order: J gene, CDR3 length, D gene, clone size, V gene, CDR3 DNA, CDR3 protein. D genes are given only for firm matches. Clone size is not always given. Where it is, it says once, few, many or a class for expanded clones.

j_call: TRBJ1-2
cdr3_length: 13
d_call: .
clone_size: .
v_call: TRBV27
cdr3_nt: TGTGCCCTACCACGTCCCGGGACTTTCGGCTACACCTTC
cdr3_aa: CALPRPGTFGYTF

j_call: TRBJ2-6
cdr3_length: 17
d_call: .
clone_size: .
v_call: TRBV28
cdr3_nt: TGTGCCACCTCAGGGGTCCAGGGCGTGGCTGGGGCCAACGTCCTGACTTTC
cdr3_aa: CATSGVQGVAGANVLTF

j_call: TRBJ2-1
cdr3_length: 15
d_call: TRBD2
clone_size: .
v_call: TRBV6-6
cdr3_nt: TGTGCCAGCAGTCACCTAGCGGGAGGGCACAATGAGCAGTTCTTC
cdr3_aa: CASSHLAGGHNEQFF

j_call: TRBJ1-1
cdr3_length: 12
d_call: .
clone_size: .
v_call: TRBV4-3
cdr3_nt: TGCGCCAGCAGCCATCCTGACAGCGAAGCTTTCTTT
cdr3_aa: CASSHPDSEAFF

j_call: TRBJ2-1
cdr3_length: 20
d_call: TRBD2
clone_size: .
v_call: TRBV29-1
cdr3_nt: TGCAGCGTTGAAGATCCCTCCGGGACTAGCGACAGAAATCCTTACAATGAGCAGTTCTTC
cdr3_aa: CSVEDPSGTSDRNPYNEQFF

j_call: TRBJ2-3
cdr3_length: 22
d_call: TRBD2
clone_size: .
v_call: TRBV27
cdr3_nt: TGTGCCAGCAGTTTAACCCGGAGCGGGATCCCGTTTAGGAGGGTGGACGCAGATACGCAGTATTTT
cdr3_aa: CASSLTRSGIPFRRVDADTQYF

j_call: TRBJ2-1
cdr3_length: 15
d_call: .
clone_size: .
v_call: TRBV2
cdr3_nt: TGTGCCAGCAGCCGGGACACCGGCTCCTACAATGAGCAGTTCTTC
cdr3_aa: CASSRDTGSYNEQFF

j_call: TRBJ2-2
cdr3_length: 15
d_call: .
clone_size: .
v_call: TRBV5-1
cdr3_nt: TGCGCCAGCAGCTTGGGAGACAGAGACACCGGGGAGCTGTTTTTT
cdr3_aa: CASSLGDRDTGELFF

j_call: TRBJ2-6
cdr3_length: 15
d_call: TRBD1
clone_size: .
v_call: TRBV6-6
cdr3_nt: TGTGCCAGCAGTTACCAGGGGGCTGGGGCCAACGTCCTGACTTTC
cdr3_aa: CASSYQGAGANVLTF

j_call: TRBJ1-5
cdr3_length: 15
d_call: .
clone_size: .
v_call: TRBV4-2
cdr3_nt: TGTGCCAGCAGCCAAGAACAGGTTAGCAATCAGCCCCAGCATTTT
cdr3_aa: CASSQEQVSNQPQHF

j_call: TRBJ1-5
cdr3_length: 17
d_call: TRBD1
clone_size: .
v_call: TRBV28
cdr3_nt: TGTGCCAGCAGACAAAGTTCAGGGGGCGCGGGCAATCAGCCCCAGCATTTT
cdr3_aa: CASRQSSGGAGNQPQHF

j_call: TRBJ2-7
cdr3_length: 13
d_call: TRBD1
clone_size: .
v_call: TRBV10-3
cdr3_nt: TGTGCCACATCGGGACAGGGGTCCTACGAGCAGTACTTC
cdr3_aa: CATSGQGSYEQYF

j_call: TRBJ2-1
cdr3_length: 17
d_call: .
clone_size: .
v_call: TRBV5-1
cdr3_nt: TGCGCCAGCAGCCGGTCTTACGTCTCCTTGACTTACAATGAGCAGTTCTTC
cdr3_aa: CASSRSYVSLTYNEQFF

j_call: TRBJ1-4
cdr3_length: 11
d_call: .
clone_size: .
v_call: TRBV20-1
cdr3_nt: TGCAGTGCTTTGGCGGGTGAAAAACTGTTTTTT
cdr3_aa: CSALAGEKLFF

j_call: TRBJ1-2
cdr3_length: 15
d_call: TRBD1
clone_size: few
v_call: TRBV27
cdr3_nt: TGTGCCAGCAGTCCCCAAGGACAGGGGGCCGGATACTACACCTTC
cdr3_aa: CASSPQGQGAGYYTF

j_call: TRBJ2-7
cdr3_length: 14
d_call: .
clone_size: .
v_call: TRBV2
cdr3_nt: TGTGCCAGCATGGGGGGGCAGGAGACCTACGAGCAGTACTTC
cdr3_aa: CASMGGQETYEQYF

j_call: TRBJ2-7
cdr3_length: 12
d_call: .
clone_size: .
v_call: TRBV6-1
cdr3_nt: TGTGCCAGCAGTCACAGGGTCTACGAGCAGTACTTC
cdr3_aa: CASSHRVYEQYF

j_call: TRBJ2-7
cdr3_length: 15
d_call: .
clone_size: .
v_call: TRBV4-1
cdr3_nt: TGCGCCAGCAGCCAAGACAGGGGGGCCCTCTACGAGCAGTACTTC
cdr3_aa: CASSQDRGALYEQYF

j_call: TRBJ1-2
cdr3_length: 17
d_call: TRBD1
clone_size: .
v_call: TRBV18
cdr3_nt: TGTGCCAGCTCACCACCTACATTATCGACAGGGTCCTATGGCTACACCTTC
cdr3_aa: CASSPPTLSTGSYGYTF

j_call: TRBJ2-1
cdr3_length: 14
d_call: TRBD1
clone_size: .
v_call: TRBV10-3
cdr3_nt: TGTGCCATCAGCGGGACAGGGGGCGGGTATGAGCAGTTCTTC
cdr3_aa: CAISGTGGGYEQFF

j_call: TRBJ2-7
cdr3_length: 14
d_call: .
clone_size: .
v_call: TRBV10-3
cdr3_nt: TGTGCCATCAGGTCAACAGGCAGCTCCTACGAGCAGTACTTC
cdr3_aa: CAIRSTGSSYEQYF

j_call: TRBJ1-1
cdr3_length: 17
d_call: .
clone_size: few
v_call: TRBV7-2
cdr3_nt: TGTGCCAGCAGCTTAGTGAGGCCAGGGCCCGATCGCACTGAAGCTTTCTTT
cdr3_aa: CASSLVRPGPDRTEAFF

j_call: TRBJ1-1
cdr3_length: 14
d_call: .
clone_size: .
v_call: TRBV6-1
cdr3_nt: TGTGCCAGCAGGGGGGGGCCTAGTTCGACTGAAGCTTTCTTT
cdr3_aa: CASRGGPSSTEAFF

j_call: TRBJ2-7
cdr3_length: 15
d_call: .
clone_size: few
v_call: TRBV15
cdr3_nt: TGTGCCACCAGGAGCCCCTCGGGGTTGCCCCTCGAGCAGTACTTC
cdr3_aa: CATRSPSGLPLEQYF

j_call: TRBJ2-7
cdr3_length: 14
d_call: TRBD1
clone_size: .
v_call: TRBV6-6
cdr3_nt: TGTGCCAGCAGTTACTCACAGGGGGTGAGGGAGCAGTACTTC
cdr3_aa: CASSYSQGVREQYF

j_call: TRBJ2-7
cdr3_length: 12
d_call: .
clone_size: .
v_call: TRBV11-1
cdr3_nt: TGTGCCAGCAGCTTAAATCAGTACGAGCAGTACTTC
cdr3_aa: CASSLNQYEQYF

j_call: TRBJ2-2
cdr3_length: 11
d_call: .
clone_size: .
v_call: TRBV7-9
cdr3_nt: TGTGCCAGCAGCCGCAGCGGGGAGCTGTTTTTT
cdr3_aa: CASSRSGELFF

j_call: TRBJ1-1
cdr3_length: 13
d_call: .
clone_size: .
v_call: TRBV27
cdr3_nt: TGTGCCAGCAGTTTAAGACAGAGCACTGAAGCTTTCTTT
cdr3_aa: CASSLRQSTEAFF

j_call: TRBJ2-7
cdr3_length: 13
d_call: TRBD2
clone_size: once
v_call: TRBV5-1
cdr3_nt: TGCGCCAGCAGCGGGGACTATCGGGGCGAGCAGTACTTC
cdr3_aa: CASSGDYRGEQYF

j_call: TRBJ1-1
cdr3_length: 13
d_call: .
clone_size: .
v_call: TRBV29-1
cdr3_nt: TGCAGCGTTGACCCCGGGAGGGCGACTGAAGCTTTCTTT
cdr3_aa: CSVDPGRATEAFF

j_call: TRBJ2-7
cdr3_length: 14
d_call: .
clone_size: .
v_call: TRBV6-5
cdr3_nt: TGTGCCAGCAGTTCTCCCAGCGGGTCCTACGAGCAGTACTTC
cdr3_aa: CASSSPSGSYEQYF

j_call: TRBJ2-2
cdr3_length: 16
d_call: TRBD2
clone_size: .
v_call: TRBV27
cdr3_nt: TGTGCCAGCAGCCTCCTAGGAAGCGGGAAGTCCGGGGAGCTGTTTTTT
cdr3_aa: CASSLLGSGKSGELFF

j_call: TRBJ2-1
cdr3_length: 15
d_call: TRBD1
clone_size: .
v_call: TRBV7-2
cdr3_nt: TGTGCCAGCAGCTGGGGGACAGGCTCCTACAATGAGCAGTTCTTC
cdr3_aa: CASSWGTGSYNEQFF

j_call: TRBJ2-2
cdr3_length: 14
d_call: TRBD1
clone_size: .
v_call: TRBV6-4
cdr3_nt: TGTGCCAGCAGTCTCCGGGACAGGGCCGGGGAGCTGTTTTTT
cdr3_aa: CASSLRDRAGELFF

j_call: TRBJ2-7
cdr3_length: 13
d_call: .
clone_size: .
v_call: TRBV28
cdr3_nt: TGTGCCAGCATCGGGAGGACAGCCTACGAGCAGTACTTC
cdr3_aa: CASIGRTAYEQYF

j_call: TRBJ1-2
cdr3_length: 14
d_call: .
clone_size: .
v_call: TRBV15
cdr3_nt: TGTGCCACCAGCAGAGGTCCAGAGGACTATGGCTACACCTTC
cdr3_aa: CATSRGPEDYGYTF

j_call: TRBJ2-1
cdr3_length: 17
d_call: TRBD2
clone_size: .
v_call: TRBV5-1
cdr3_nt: TGCGCCAGCAGCTTGACGGCTAGCGGTAGCTCCTACAATGAGCAGTTCTTC
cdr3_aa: CASSLTASGSSYNEQFF

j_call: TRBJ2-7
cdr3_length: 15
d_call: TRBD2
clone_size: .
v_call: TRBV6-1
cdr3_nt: TGTGCCAGCAGCTCCGGGACTAGCGGATTCTACGAGCAGTACTTC
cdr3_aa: CASSSGTSGFYEQYF

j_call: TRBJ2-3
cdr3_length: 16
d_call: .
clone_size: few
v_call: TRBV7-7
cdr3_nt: TGTGCTAGCAGCTTAGGGACCGGGGCCAGGGGAGATACGCAGTATTTT
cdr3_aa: CASSLGTGARGDTQYF

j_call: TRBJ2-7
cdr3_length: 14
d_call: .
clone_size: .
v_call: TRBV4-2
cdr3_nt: TGTGCCAGCAGCCAAGGGATACAGCATTACGAGCAGTACTTC
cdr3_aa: CASSQGIQHYEQYF